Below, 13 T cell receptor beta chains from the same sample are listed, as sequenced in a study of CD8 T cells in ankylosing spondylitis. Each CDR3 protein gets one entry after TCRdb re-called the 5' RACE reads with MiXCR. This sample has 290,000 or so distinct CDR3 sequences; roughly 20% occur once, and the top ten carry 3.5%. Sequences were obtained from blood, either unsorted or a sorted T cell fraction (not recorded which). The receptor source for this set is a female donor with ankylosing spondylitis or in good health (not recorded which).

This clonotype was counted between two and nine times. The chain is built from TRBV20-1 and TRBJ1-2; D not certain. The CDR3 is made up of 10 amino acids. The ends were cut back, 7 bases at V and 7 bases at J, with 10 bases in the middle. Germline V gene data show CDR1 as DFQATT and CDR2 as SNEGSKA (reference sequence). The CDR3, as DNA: TGCAGTGATAGGTCCTCTGGCTACACCTTC. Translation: CSDRSSGYTF.

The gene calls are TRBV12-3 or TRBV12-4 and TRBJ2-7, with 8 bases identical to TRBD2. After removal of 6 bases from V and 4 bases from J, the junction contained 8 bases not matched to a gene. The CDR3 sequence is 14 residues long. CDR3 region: CASRAARGRYEQYF. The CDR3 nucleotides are TGTGCCAGCAGGGCCGCTCGCGGGAGGTACGAGCAGTACTTC.

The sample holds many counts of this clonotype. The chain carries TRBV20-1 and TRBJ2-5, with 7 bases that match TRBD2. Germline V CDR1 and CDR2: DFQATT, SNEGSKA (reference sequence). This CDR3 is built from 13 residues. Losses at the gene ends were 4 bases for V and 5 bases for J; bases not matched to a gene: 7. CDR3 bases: TGCAGTGCTAAGAGAGGCGGGAGTGAGACCCAGTACTTC. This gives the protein CSAKRGGSETQYF.

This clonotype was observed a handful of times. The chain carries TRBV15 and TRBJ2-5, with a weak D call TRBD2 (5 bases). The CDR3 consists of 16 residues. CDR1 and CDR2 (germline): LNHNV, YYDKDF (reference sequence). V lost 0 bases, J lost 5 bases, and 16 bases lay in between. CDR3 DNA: TGTGCCACCAGCAGAGATAACCTTCCAGGCGGGGAGACCCAGTACTTC. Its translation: CATSRDNLPGGETQYF.

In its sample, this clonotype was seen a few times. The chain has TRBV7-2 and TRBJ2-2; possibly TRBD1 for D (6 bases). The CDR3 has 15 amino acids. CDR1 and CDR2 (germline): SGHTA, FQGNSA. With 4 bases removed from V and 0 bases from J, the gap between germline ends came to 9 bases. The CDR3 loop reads CASSSGQTNTGELFF. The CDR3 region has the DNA TGTGCCAGCAGCTCTGGACAGACGAACACCGGGGAGCTGTTTTTT.

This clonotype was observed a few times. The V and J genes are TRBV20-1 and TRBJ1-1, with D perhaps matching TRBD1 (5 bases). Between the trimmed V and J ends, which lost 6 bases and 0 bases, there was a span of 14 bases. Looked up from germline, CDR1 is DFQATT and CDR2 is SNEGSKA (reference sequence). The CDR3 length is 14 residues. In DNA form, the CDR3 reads TGCAGTGCGCACCAAGAGGGGATGAACACTGAAGCTTTCTTT. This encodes CSAHQEGMNTEAFF.

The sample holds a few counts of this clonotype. The CDR3 is CASRSGLTDTQYF. In DNA, the CDR3 is TGTGCCAGCAGATCGGGACTCACAGATACGCAGTATTTT. The J gene is TRBJ2-3, the V gene TRBV7-2; a weak D match, TRBD2 (6 bases). The ends were cut back, 6 bases at V and 2 bases at J, with 9 bases in the middle. This CDR3 comprises 13 residues. Germline CDR1 and CDR2: SGHTA and FQGNSA.

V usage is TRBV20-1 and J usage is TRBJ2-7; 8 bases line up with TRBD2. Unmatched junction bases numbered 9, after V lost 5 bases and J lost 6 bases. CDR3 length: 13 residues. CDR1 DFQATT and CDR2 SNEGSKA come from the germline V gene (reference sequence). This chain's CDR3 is CSAPRAGDGEQYF. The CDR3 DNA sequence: TGCAGTGCTCCGAGAGCGGGAGATGGCGAGCAGTACTTC.

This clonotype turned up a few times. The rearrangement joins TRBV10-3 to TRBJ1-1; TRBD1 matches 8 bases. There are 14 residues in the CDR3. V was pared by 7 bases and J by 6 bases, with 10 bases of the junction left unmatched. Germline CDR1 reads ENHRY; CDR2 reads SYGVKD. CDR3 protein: CAITEGQDLAEAFF. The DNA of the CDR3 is TGTGCCATCACAGAGGGACAGGATCTCGCTGAAGCTTTCTTT.

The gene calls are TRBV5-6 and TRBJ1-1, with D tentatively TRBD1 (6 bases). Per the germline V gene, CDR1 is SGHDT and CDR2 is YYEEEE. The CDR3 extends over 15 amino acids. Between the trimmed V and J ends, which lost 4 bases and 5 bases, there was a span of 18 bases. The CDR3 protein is CASSPQTGIGTEAFF. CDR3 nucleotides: TGTGCCAGCAGCCCCCAAACAGGGATAGGAACTGAAGCTTTCTTT.

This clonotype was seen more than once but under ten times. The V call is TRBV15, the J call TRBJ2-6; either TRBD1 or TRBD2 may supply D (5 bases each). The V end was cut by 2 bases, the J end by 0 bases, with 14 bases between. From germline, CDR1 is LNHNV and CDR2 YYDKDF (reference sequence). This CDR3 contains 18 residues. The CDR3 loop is CATSRPSGTGSGANVLTF. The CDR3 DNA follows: TGTGCCACCAGCAGACCATCGGGAACAGGCTCTGGGGCCAACGTCCTGACTTTC.

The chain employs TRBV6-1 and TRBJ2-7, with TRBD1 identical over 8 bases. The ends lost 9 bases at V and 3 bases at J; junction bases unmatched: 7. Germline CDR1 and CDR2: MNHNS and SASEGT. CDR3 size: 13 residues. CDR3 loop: CARGRTGNYEQYF. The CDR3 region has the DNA TGTGCCAGAGGGAGGACAGGGAACTACGAGCAGTACTTC.

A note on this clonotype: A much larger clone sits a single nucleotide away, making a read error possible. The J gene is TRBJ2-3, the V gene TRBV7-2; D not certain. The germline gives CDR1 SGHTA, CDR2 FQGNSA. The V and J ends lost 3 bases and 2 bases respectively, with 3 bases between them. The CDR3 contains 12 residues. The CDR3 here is CASSFHTDTQYF. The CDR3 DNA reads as TGTGCCAGCAGCTTCCACACAGATACGCAGTATTTT. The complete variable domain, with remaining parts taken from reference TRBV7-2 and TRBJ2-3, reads GAGVSQSPSNKVTEKGKDVELRCDPISGHTALYWYRQSLGQGLEFLIYFQGNSAPDKSGLPSDRFSAERTGGSVSTLTIQRTQQEDSAVYLCASSFHTDTQYFGPGTRLTVL.